The 22 T cell receptor beta chains in this list originate from one sample, sequenced in a study of OX40 agonist ivuxolimab in advanced cancers. Some clones are missing from TCRdb's copy, which holds only in-frame ones; the method was immunoSEQ multiplex PCR. The sample consists of approximately 46,000 clones, about 88% of them appearing once. Sequenced material: CD4+ or CD8+ T cells sorted from blood, taken in a trial of the OX40 agonist ivuxolimab. These receptors all stem from an adult with an advanced solid tumor such as melanoma, head and neck, liver or kidney cancer.

Comment on this clone: This sample also contains other DNA sequences that code for the same CDR3. The chain employs TRBV4-1 and TRBJ2-1; possible D gene TRBD2, 5 bases. V lost 0 bases to trimming and J lost 9 bases, with 6 bases between them. The CDR3 contains 12 residues. The germline V gene encodes CDR1 MGHRA and CDR2 YSYEKL. The CDR3 protein is CASSQDRGEQFF. The CDR3 region has the DNA TGCGCCAGCAGCCAAGATCGGGGTGAGCAGTTCTTC.

This sequence joins TRBV7-9 and TRBJ2-6; D gene uncertain. The CDR3 length is 15 residues. Trimming took off 1 base at V and 0 bases at J, with 4 bases between the two ends. Per germline, CDR1 SEHNR and CDR2 FQNEAQ (reference sequence). The CDR3, as DNA: TGTGCCAGCAGCTTAGACAGCTCTGGGGCCAACGTCCTGACTTTC. Protein: CASSLDSSGANVLTF.

The genes are TRBV21-1 and TRBJ1-6. TRBV21-1 is a listed pseudogene. The CDR3 is 18 residues long. The CDR3 bases are TGTGCCAGCAGCCCCCGAAGAGGGAGGAGCTCCTATAATTCACCCCTCCACTTT. Encoded protein: CASSPRRGRSSYNSPLHF.

This chain links TRBV2 with TRBJ1-1; 8 bases match TRBD1. The CDR3 is 13 residues long. CDR1 SNHLY and CDR2 FYNNEI come from the germline V gene. With 6 bases clipped from V and 5 bases from J, the junction kept 5 bases outside the gene matches. This chain's CDR3 is CASRATGETEAFF. The CDR3 DNA sequence: TGTGCCAGCAGGGCGACAGGGGAGACTGAAGCTTTCTTT.

Concerning this clone: The sample has other DNA sequences that encode this CDR3 too. This chain links TRBV7-6 with TRBJ1-1, with D possibly TRBD1 on 6 matching bases. This CDR3 spans 14 amino acids. V lost 1 base and J lost 4, with 10 bases in between. Germline-derived CDR1 and CDR2 are SGHVS and FNYEAQ. CDR3 DNA sequence: TGTGCCAGCAGCTTAGGACAGGTTGGCACTGAAGCTTTCTTT. It is translated as CASSLGQVGTEAFF.

The gene calls are TRBV7-8 and TRBJ2-1; tentatively, D is TRBD1 (7 bases). Germline CDR1 is SGHVS and CDR2 is FQNEAQ. V was shortened by 2 bases and J by 6 bases, with 17 bases between the two germline ends. The CDR3 length is 16 residues. The CDR3 sequence: CASSLRGPGGLNEQFF. For the CDR3, the DNA is TGTGCCAGCAGCTTAAGAGGCCCAGGGGGGCTCAATGAGCAGTTCTTC.

The rearrangement uses TRBV4-3 and TRBJ1-5, with 7 nucleotides matching TRBD1. V was clipped by 3 bases and J by 4 bases; unmatched bases: 6. The CDR3 sequence is 15 residues long. CDR1 and CDR2 from the germline V gene are LGHNA and YSLEER. CDR3 nucleotide sequence: TGCGCCAGCAGCCAGCGACTACAGGGGAATCAGCCCCAGCATTTT. Its protein is CASSQRLQGNQPQHF.

The chain combines TRBV4-1 with TRBJ2-7, with 9 bases lining up with TRBD1. The length of the CDR3 is 15 residues. Germline CDR1 reads MGHRA; CDR2 reads YSYEKL. The J segment lost 4 bases and the V segment lost 3 bases, leaving 7 bases of the junction unmatched. The CDR3 sequence is CASSQGGTGTYEQYF. The CDR3 region has the DNA TGCGCCAGCAGCCAGGGGGGGACAGGGACTTACGAGCAGTACTTC.

CDR3 amino acids: CASSLVAGSDEQFF. The DNA for the CDR3 is TGTGCCAGCAGTTTGGTAGCGGGATCGGATGAGCAGTTCTTC. The gene calls are TRBV6-6 and TRBJ2-1; TRBD2 agrees at 8 bases. V was pared by 4 bases and J by 8 bases, with 7 bases of the junction left unmatched. CDR1 is MNHNY and CDR2 is SVGAGI in the germline V gene (reference sequence). CDR3 size: 14 residues.

The chain employs TRBV7-6 and TRBJ1-6; no clear D. The CDR3 loop spans 14 amino acids. Germline V CDR1 and CDR2: SGHVS, FNYEAQ. V lost 5 bases and J lost 4, with 9 bases in between. This chain's CDR3 is CASSSKEYNSPLHF. The DNA of the CDR3 is TGTGCCAGCAGCAGTAAGGAGTATAATTCACCCCTCCACTTT.

V is TRBV19 and J is TRBJ1-5; the D is unclear. This CDR3 is 13 amino acids long. V lost 3 bases and J 3 bases, leaving 6 bases between the germline ends. The germline V gene has CDR1 LNHDA and CDR2 SQIVND (reference sequence). The CDR3 region has the DNA TGTGCCAGTAGTATGAGTCTCAATCAGCCCCAGCATTTT. Amino acid sequence: CASSMSLNQPQHF. Full variable domain (remainder filled in from reference TRBV19 and TRBJ1-5): DGGITQSPKYLFRKEGQNVTLSCEQNLNHDAMYWYRQDPGQGLRLIYYSQIVNDFQKGDIAEGYSVSREKKESFPLTVTSAQKNPTAFYLCASSMSLNQPQHFGDGTRLSIL.

The chain has TRBV6-5 and TRBJ2-6; D might be TRBD2 (6 bases). Looked up from germline, CDR1 is MNHEY and CDR2 is SVGAGI. The CDR3 loop spans 14 amino acids. Trimming shortened V by 6 bases and J by 0 bases, and 6 bases separated the two germline ends. The CDR3 loop reads CASRGGSGANVLTF. The DNA for the CDR3 is TGTGCCAGCAGGGGAGGCTCTGGGGCCAACGTCCTGACTTTC.

V is TRBV7-9 and J is TRBJ1-2, with D perhaps TRBD1 (5 bases). The CDR3 runs to 15 residues. Looked up from germline, CDR1 is SEHNR and CDR2 is FQNEAQ (reference sequence). V was trimmed by 4 bases and J by 7 bases, leaving 19 bases between them. The CDR3 spells CASSSGTSTGGGYTF. The CDR3 nucleotides are TGTGCCAGCAGCTCCGGGACTTCTACTGGGGGTGGCTACACCTTC.

This clone appeared a few times. This chain uses TRBV9 with TRBJ2-1, with 7 bases fitting TRBD1. The CDR3 length is 17 residues. The ends lost 3 bases at V and 4 bases at J; junction bases unmatched: 13. Per germline, CDR1 SGDLS and CDR2 YYNGEE. CDR3 region: CASSATVTGEAYNEQFF. For the CDR3, the DNA is TGTGCCAGCAGCGCCACCGTAACAGGGGAAGCGTACAATGAGCAGTTCTTC.

The V and J genes are TRBV28 and TRBJ2-3; D possibly corresponds to TRBD1 (5 bases). The germline V and J ends were trimmed by 3 bases and 5 bases, with 15 bases remaining between them. The CDR3 runs to 15 residues. The germline CDR1 and CDR2 sequences are MDHEN and SYDVKM. The CDR3 region has the DNA TGTGCCAGCAGTTTGTATTTGGGGCGGCAAGATACGCAGTATTTT. Its protein is CASSLYLGRQDTQYF.

The chain carries TRBV7-8 and TRBJ2-7, with TRBD1 as a possible D gene (6 bases). Deletions cut 1 base from V and 4 bases from J, with 17 bases between. The CDR3 has 16 residues. Germline CDR1 is SGHVS and CDR2 is FQNEAQ. The CDR3 DNA sequence: TGTGCCAGCAGCTTAGAGGGGGATGTCTGGGTTTACGAGCAGTACTTC. It translates to CASSLEGDVWVYEQYF.

This chain links TRBV9 with TRBJ2-7; the D is unclear. There are 12 residues in the CDR3. Trimming stripped 4 bases from V and 6 bases from J, with 11 bases between. Per the germline V gene, CDR1 is SGDLS and CDR2 is YYNGEE. DNA of the CDR3: TGTGCCAGCAGCCCGACGAGTGGCGAGCAGTACTTC. It translates to CASSPTSGEQYF.

This chain links TRBV6-1 with TRBJ1-5, with D uncertain. The CDR3 contains 17 residues. The V end was cut by 1 base, the J end by 7 bases, with 20 bases between. CDR1 MNHNS and CDR2 SASEGT come from the germline V gene. CDR3 loop: CASSEGYLANTRQPQHF. The CDR3 DNA reads as TGTGCCAGCAGTGAAGGTTACCTGGCCAATACCAGGCAGCCCCAGCATTTT.

This chain connects TRBV11-2 to TRBJ1-5, with D possibly being TRBD1 (6 bases). Trimming removed 5 bases from V and 1 base from J, with 18 bases in between. The CDR3 contains 17 residues. Germline-derived CDR1 and CDR2 are SGHAT and FQNNGV. CDR3 DNA sequence: TGTGCCAGCAGCCTTCGAGGGGGAAGGGGCAGCAATCAGCCCCAGCATTTT. This gives the protein CASSLRGGRGSNQPQHF.

This chain joins TRBV6-6 and TRBJ2-7; TRBD1 might be the D (6 bases). The germline V gene encodes CDR1 MNHNY and CDR2 SVGAGI (reference sequence). V lost 2 bases and J 6 bases, leaving 8 bases between the germline ends. CDR3 length: 12 residues. CDR3 region: CASSYGGSEQYF. In DNA form, the CDR3 reads TGTGCCAGCAGTTACGGGGGCTCCGAGCAGTACTTC.

J is TRBJ1-5 and V is TRBV9; 7 bases fit TRBD1. CDR1 and CDR2 from the germline V gene are SGDLS and YYNGEE. This CDR3 is built from 15 residues. With V trimmed by 0 bases and J by 0 bases, 0 bases remained unmatched. The DNA for the CDR3 is TGTGCCAGCAGCGTAGGGGACAGTAGCAATCAGCCCCAGCATTTT. As protein: CASSVGDSSNQPQHF.

This chain joins TRBV5-5 and TRBJ2-7; no reliable D call. Germline values: CDR1 SGHKS, CDR2 YYEKEE (reference sequence). The V end lost 1 base, the J end lost 2 bases, and 19 bases lay between the germline ends. The CDR3 is 17 residues long. CDR3 sequence: CASSLRATAVSAYEQYF. The CDR3 region has the DNA TGTGCCAGCAGCTTGCGAGCGACGGCGGTCAGCGCCTACGAGCAGTACTTC.